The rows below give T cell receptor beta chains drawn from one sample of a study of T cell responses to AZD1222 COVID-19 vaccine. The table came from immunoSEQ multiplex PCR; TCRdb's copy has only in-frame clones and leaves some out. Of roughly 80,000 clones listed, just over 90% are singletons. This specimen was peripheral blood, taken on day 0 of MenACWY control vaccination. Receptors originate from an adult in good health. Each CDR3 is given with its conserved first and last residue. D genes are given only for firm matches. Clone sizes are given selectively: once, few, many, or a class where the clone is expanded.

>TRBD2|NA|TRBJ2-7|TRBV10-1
TGCGCCAGCAGTGAAAACCTAGCGGGAAAGTACGAGCAGTACTTC
CASSENLAGKYEQYF
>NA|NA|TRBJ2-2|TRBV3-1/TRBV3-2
TGTGCCAGCAGCCAGGACCGATTCACCGGGGAGCTGTTTTTT
CASSQDRFTGELFF
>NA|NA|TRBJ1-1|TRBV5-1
TGCGCCAGCAGCTTGGTAGGGACCACTGAAGCTTTCTTT
CASSLVGTTEAFF
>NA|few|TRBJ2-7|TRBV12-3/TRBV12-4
TGTGCCAGCAGTTTAGACGGGGCCACGCAGTACTTC
CASSLDGATQYF
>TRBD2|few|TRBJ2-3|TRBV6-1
TGTGCCAGCAGTGAAGTGGGAGGGCGCACAGATACGCAGTATTTT
CASSEVGGRTDTQYF
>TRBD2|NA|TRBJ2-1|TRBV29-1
TGCAGCGTTCTCTCACTAGCGGGGTACAATGAGCAGTTCTTC
CSVLSLAGYNEQFF
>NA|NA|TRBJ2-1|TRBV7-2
TGTGCCAGCAGCTTGTGGGCTCCAAAAGGCGGTGAGCAGTTCTTC
CASSLWAPKGGEQFF
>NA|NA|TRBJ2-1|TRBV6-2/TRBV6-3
TGTGCCAGCAGTTACTCTTTCTCCGACAATGAGCAGTTCTTC
CASSYSFSDNEQFF
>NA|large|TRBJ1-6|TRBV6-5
TGTGCCAGCAGTTACCTGACATACGATAATTCACCCCTCCACTTT
CASSYLTYDNSPLHF
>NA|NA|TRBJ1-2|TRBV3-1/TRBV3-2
TGTGCCAGCAGCCAAGAGGAAGCCTATGGCTACACCTTC
CASSQEEAYGYTF
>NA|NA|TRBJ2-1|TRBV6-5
TGTGCCAGCAGTTACCTCATTGACGATGAGCAGTTCTTC
CASSYLIDDEQFF
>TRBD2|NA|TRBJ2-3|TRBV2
TGTGGTAGCGGGGAGGGCGCAGATACGCAGTATTTT
CGSGEGADTQYF
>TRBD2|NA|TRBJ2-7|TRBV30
TGTGCCTGGAGCCCTAGCGGGATCCACGAGCAGTACTTC
CAWSPSGIHEQYF
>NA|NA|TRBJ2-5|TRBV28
TGTGCCAGCAGCCCGGGCCAGGGGAAAGAGACCCAGTACTTC
CASSPGQGKETQYF
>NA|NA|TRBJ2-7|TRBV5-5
TGTGCCAGCAGCTTGGGACTCGGGGACCCCTACGAGCAGTACTTC
CASSLGLGDPYEQYF
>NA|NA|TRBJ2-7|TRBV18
TGTGCTACGGGCCAGGGGAGCGAGCAGTACTTC
CATGQGSEQYF
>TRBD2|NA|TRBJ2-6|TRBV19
TGTGCCAGTAGTATGTCGGGGGGGAAGGGGCTTGGGGCCAACGTCCTGACTTTC
CASSMSGGKGLGANVLTF
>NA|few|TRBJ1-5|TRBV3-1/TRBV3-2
TGTGCCAGCAGCCAAGTGGGTGGGCAGCCCCAGCATTTT
CASSQVGGQPQHF
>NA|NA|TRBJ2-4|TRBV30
TGTGCCTGGAGTGTAGGCAGAGCCAAAAACATTCAGTACTTC
CAWSVGRAKNIQYF
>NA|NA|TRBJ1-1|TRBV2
TGTGCCAGCAGTATCACCGGGCTTAGAACTGAAGCTTTCTTT
CASSITGLRTEAFF
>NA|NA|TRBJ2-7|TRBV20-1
TGCAGTGCTAGGGGCGGCTACGAGCAGTACTTC
CSARGGYEQYF
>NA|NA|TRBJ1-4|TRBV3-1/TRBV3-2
TGTGCCAGCAGCGACAGATTAAAACTGTTTTTT
CASSDRLKLFF
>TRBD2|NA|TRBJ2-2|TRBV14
TGTGCCAGCAGCCTAAATAGCGGGGCGAACACCGGGGAGCTGTTTTTT
CASSLNSGANTGELFF